This T cell receptor (beta chain) was found in a study of T-cell memory formation after mild COVID-19. V was pared by 5 bases and J by 2 bases, with 14 bases between. CDR3 size: 14 residues. The germline V gene encodes CDR1 SGHRS and CDR2 YFSETQ. From the 5' RACE reads, TCRdb called clonotypes with MiXCR, one entry per CDR3 protein. Found here are about 320,000 distinct CDR3 sequences, roughly an eighth of them singletons; the top ten hold 21%. The receptor was derived from a man younger than 35 who had mild COVID-19 (a few samples of this study predate the infection). Cell type and time point are not known. The chain has TRBV5-1 and TRBJ2-7, with D possibly matching TRBD1 (7 bases). The sample taken for sequencing was PBMCs or a T cell subset sorted from them (not recorded which). In nucleotides, the CDR3 is TGCGCCAGCAGGTCCCAGGGGGGTCCCTACGAGCAGTACTTC. Its protein is CASRSQGGPYEQYF. Full variable domain (rest looked up from reference TRBV5-1 and TRBJ2-7): KAGVTQTPRYLIKTRGQQVTLSCSPISGHRSVSWYQQTPGQGLQFLFEYFSETQRNKGNFPGRFSGRQFSNSRSEMNVSTLELGDSALYLCASRSQGGPYEQYFGPGTRLTVT.